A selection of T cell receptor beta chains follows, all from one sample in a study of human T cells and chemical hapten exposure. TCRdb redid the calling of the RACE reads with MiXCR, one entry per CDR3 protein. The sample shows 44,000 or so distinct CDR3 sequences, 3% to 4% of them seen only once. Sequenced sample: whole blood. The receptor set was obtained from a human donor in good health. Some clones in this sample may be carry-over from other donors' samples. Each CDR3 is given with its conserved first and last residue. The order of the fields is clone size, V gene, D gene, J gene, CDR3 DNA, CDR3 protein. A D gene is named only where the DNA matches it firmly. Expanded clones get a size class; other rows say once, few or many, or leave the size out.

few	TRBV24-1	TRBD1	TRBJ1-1	TGTGCCACCAGGGCTGACAGGGGTGAAACTGAAGCTTTCTTT	CATRADRGETEAFF
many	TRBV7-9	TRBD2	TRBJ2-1	TGTGCCAGCAGCTTTAAAACCGGGACTAGCAGCAATGAGCAGTTCTTC	CASSFKTGTSSNEQFF
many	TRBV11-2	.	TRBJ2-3	TGTGCCAGCAGCCGCACACGCACAGATACGCAGTATTTT	CASSRTRTDTQYF
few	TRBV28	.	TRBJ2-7	TGTGCCAGCCTGGGGGGGCCCACCTCCTACGAGCAGTACTTC	CASLGGPTSYEQYF
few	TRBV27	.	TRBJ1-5	TGTGCCAGCAGTTCCCCGACTGAGATTTATAGCAATCAGCCCCAGCATTTT	CASSSPTEIYSNQPQHF
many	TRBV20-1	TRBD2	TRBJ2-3	TGCAGTGCTCTCGGACTAGCGGGAGTCACGCAGTATTTT	CSALGLAGVTQYF
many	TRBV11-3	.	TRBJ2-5	TGTGCCAGCAGCTTAGCCGGGGGAACGGCCCAAGAGACCCAGTACTTC	CASSLAGGTAQETQYF
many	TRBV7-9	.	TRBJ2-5	TGTGCCAGCAGCTTATTCGGCGGAGTTAAAGAGACCCAGTACTTC	CASSLFGGVKETQYF
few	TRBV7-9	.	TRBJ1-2	TGTGCCAGCAGCCTCCGGGACGATCTATACTGGGATGGCTACACCTTC	CASSLRDDLYWDGYTF
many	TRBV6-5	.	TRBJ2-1	TGTGCCAGCAGTCCCCGACCCTACCTATACAATGAGCAGTTCTTC	CASSPRPYLYNEQFF
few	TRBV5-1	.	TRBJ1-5	TGCGCCAGCAGCTGGCAAGGGGGGAGCAATCAGCCCCAGCATTTT	CASSWQGGSNQPQHF
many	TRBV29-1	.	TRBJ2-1	TGCAGCGGTGCCGAAGGGAGCTCCTACAATGAGCAGTTCTTC	CSGAEGSSYNEQFF
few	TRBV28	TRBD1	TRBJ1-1	TGTGCCAGCAGTTTCATCGGGACAGGAGCGTTGAACACTGAAGCTTTCTTT	CASSFIGTGALNTEAFF
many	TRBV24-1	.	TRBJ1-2	TGTGCCACCAGTGATCCCCCGGTTAACTATGGCTACACCTTC	CATSDPPVNYGYTF
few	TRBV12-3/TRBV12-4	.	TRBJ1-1	TGTGCCAGCAGTTTGTCCGGCCTGAACACTGAAGCTTTCTTT	CASSLSGLNTEAFF
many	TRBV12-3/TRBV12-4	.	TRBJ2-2	TGTGCCAGCAGTTTAATTCTAGGTCGGCCCGGGGAGCTGTTTTTT	CASSLILGRPGELFF
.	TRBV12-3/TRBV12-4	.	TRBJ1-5	TGTGCCAGCAGTTTACCAGGGTCGGTCAATCAGCCCCAGCATTTT	CASSLPGSVNQPQHF
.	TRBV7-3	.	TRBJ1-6	TGTGCCAGCAGCCGCAAGGCTCAAATCTCCTATAATTCACCCCTCCACTTT	CASSRKAQISYNSPLHF
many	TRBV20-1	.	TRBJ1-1	TGCAGTGCTAGACCCCCCGCTACCGGACCTGAAGCTTTCTTT	CSARPPATGPEAFF
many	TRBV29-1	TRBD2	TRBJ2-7	TGCAGCGTTGGGTCAGCGGGAGGGATCTCCTACGAGCAGTACTTC	CSVGSAGGISYEQYF
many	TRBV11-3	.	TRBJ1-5	TGTGCCAGCTTCACCCTGGGGGAGCCCCAGCATTTT	CASFTLGEPQHF
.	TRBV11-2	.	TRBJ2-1	TGTGCCAGCAGACCTCTGACGGGACACTTCTACAATGAGCAGTTCTTC	CASRPLTGHFYNEQFF
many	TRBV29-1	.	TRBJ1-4	TGCAGCGCCGTACAAGAAAAACTGTTTTTT	CSAVQEKLFF
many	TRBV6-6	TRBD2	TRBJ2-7	TGTGCCAGCAGTTACCCGACTAGCGGGAACTACGAGCAGTACTTC	CASSYPTSGNYEQYF
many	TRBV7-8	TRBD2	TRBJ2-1	TGTGCCAGCGTCCTTAGCGCGGGAGGGCCCAGAAGGGAGCAGTTCTTC	CASVLSAGGPRREQFF
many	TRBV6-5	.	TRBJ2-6	TGTGCCAGCAGTAGCCTCCCAGCGGGGGCCAACGTCCTGACTTTC	CASSSLPAGANVLTF
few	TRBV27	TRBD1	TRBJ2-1	TGTGCCAGCAGTTTGGACAGGGGGCAGGGTGAGCAGTTCTTC	CASSLDRGQGEQFF
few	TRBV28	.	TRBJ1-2	TGTGCCAGCAGTTTATACCAACCCCGGGATGGCTACACCTTC	CASSLYQPRDGYTF
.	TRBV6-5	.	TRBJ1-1	TGTGCAGCAAGTCACCTTGGGGGGCCTGAAGCTTTCTTT	CAASHLGGPEAFF
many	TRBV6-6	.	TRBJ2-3	TGTGCCAGCAGCCACGAGTTGACAGATACGCAGTATTTT	CASSHELTDTQYF
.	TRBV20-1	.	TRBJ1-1	TGCAGTGCTAGGTGGCTTGGGTTGAACACTGAAGCTTTCTTT	CSARWLGLNTEAFF
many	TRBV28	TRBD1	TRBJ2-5	TGTGCCAGCAGTTTAAGTGAGGGGGCGGAAGAGACCCAGTACTTC	CASSLSEGAEETQYF
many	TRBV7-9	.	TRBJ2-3	TGTGCCACAGGGAAGGACAACACAGATACGCAGTATTTT	CATGKDNTDTQYF
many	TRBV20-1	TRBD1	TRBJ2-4	TGCAGTGCTAGAGATAGTAGGGGGCAAATTCAGTACTTC	CSARDSRGQIQYF
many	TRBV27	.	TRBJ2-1	TGTGCCAGCAGTCTAATCTCGGGACTCAGTTATGGAAGGCAGTTCTTC	CASSLISGLSYGRQFF
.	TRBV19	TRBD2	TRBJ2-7	TGTGCCAGTAGTATCGCACCCTGGAAGACTAGCGGGAGTTACGAGCAGTACTTC	CASSIAPWKTSGSYEQYF
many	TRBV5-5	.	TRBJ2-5	TGTGCCAGCAGCGCAACGGACAGCCAAGAGACCCAGTACTTC	CASSATDSQETQYF
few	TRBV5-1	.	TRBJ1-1	TGCGCCAGCAGCTTGGACTTACAGGGCCTGGCGGGGGCTTTCTTT	CASSLDLQGLAGAFF
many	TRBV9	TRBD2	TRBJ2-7	TGTGCCAGCAGCCTAGGGGAGACTAGCGGGAGGCAAATTCCTCCCTACGAGCAGTACTTC	CASSLGETSGRQIPPYEQYF
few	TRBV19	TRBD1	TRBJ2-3	TGTGCCAGTAAAAGGGGACAGGGGCTGACAGATACGCAGTATTTT	CASKRGQGLTDTQYF
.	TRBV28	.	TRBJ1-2	TGTGCCAGCAGTCCCCCGTTAGCTAACTATGGCTACACCTTC	CASSPPLANYGYTF
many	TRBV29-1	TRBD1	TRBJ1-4	TGCAGCGTTGAGGACAGGAGAGGGGAAAAACTGTTTTTT	CSVEDRRGEKLFF
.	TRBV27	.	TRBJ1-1	TGTGCCAGCAGTTTACGACAGCTCAGTGAAGCTTTCTTT	CASSLRQLSEAFF
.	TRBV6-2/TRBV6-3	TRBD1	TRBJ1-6	TGTGCCAGCACCAGGACAGGCTGGGATTCACCCCTCCACTTT	CASTRTGWDSPLHF
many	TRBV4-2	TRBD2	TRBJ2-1	TGTGCCAGCAGCCAAACAGGACTAGCGGGAGAAGCCTACAATGAGCAGTTCTTC	CASSQTGLAGEAYNEQFF
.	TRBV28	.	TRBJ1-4	TGTGCCAGCAGTTCCCCATATGAAGGTGAAAAACTGTTTTTT	CASSSPYEGEKLFF
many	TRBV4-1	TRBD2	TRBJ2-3	TGCGCCAGCAGCCAAGAAGGGACTAGCGGGAGAACAGATACGCAGTATTTT	CASSQEGTSGRTDTQYF
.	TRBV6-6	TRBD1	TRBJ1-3	TGTGCCAGCAGTTACTCCGGACAGGGGGGATTCTCTGGAAACACCATATATTTT	CASSYSGQGGFSGNTIYF
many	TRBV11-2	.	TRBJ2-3	TGTGCCAGCACTTTCCAAACAGCTAGCACAGATACGCAGTATTTT	CASTFQTASTDTQYF
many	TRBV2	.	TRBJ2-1	TGTGCCAGCAGTGAGTTAGCCCGCCTGCAGTTCTTC	CASSELARLQFF
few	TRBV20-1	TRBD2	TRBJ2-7	TGCAGTGCTTCTAGCGGGAGCCCATCCTACGAGCAGTACTTC	CSASSGSPSYEQYF
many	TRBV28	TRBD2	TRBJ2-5	TGTGCCTGTACTGGGACTAGCCGAGAGACCCAGTACTTC	CACTGTSRETQYF